Each of the 14 T cell receptor beta chains below was sequenced from the same sample in a study of blood T cell repertoires in COVID-19. TCRdb keeps only in-frame clones here, not all; method: immunoSEQ multiplex PCR. The table records around 370,000 clones, 85% to 90% of them present only once. Specimen: PBMCs or T cells enriched from blood (not recorded which). These receptors were taken from a young woman who had recovered from COVID-19.

Only one count was recorded for this clone. The V gene is TRBV5-8, the J gene TRBJ2-5; the match to TRBD1 covers 9 bases. Trimming cost V 2 bases and J 3 bases; bases outside gene matches: 5. CDR1 SGHTS and CDR2 YDEGEE come from the germline V gene. There are 15 residues in the CDR3. The CDR3 loop is CASSFTGQGKETQYF. CDR3 in DNA: TGTGCCAGCAGCTTCACAGGACAGGGGAAAGAGACCCAGTACTTC.

V usage is TRBV9 and J usage is TRBJ2-3, with 10 bases lining up with TRBD1. V was pared by 4 bases and J by 2 bases, with 7 bases of the junction left unmatched. Germline V lookup: CDR1 SGDLS, CDR2 YYNGEE. The CDR3 covers 16 residues. For the CDR3, the DNA is TGTGCCAGCAGCACCTGGGACAGGGGCCCCACAGATACGCAGTATTTT. The encoded protein is CASSTWDRGPTDTQYF. Together with reference TRBV9 and TRBJ2-3, the CDR3 gives the full variable domain: DSGVTQTPKHLITATGQRVTLRCSPRSGDLSVYWYQQSLDQGLQFLIQYYNGEERAKGNILERFSAQQFPDLHSELNLSSLELGDSALYFCASSTWDRGPTDTQYFGPGTRLTVL.

The V and J genes are TRBV5-1 and TRBJ2-2; D possibly corresponds to TRBD1 (6 bases). Between the trimmed V and J ends, which lost 1 base and 5 bases, there was a span of 6 bases. CDR3 length equals 13 residues. Germline V gene sequence: CDR1 SGHRS, CDR2 YFSETQ. CDR3 coding DNA: TGCGCCAGCAGCTTGACAGGGACCGGGGAGCTGTTTTTT. This gives the protein CASSLTGTGELFF.

J is TRBJ1-1 and V is TRBV7-9, with a tentative D call TRBD1 (6 bases). V shed 6 bases and J shed 6 bases, with 14 bases lying between them. CDR1 is SEHNR, CDR2 FQNEAQ, per germline (reference sequence). This CDR3 comprises 13 residues. In nucleotides, the CDR3 is TGTGCCAGCAGATATTGGACAGATCCTGAAGCTTTCTTT. Translated, it gives CASRYWTDPEAFF.

J is TRBJ2-3 and V is TRBV5-6; possible D gene TRBD1, 6 bases. The CDR3 loop spans 16 amino acids. Germline V gene data show CDR1 as SGHDT and CDR2 as YYEEEE. Trimming shortened V by 0 bases and J by 2 bases, and 13 bases separated the two germline ends. CDR3 sequence: CASSLVRGIDTDTQYF. CDR3 in DNA: TGTGCCAGCAGCTTGGTAAGGGGGATCGACACAGATACGCAGTATTTT. The full variable domain, in which reference TRBV5-6 and TRBJ2-3 provide the parts outside the CDR3, is DAGVTQSPTHLIKTRGQQVTLRCSPKSGHDTVSWYQQALGQGPQFIFQYYEEEERQRGNFPDRFSGHQFPNYSSELNVNALLLGDSALYLCASSLVRGIDTDTQYFGPGTRLTVL.

V gene TRBV2 combines with J gene TRBJ2-7, with 7 bases identical to TRBD1. Germline V gene data show CDR1 as SNHLY and CDR2 as FYNNEI. The CDR3 is made up of 13 amino acids. Trimming cost V 8 bases and J 0 bases; bases outside gene matches: 4. The CDR3 sequence is CASLGQSSYEQYF. The CDR3 region has the DNA TGTGCCAGCCTGGGACAGAGCTCCTACGAGCAGTACTTC.

The chain employs TRBV2 and TRBJ1-5; possible D gene TRBD1, 5 bases. The CDR3 sequence is 13 residues long. The germline CDR1 and CDR2 sequences are SNHLY and FYNNEI. Trimming removed 8 bases at V and 4 bases at J, with 12 bases between. In DNA form, the CDR3 reads TGTGCCAGCGCCCTGACAGAGAATCAGCCCCAGCATTTT. Encoded protein: CASALTENQPQHF.

The V and J genes are TRBV6-5 and TRBJ1-2; D unresolved. Between the trimmed V and J ends, which lost 6 bases and 4 bases, there was a span of 15 bases. The CDR3 extends over 14 amino acids. The germline V gene encodes CDR1 MNHEY and CDR2 SVGAGI. CDR3 DNA sequence: TGTGCCAGCAGCTGGCAAGGCGGATTCTATGGCTACACCTTC. Translation: CASSWQGGFYGYTF.

This clone was counted once. This rearrangement joins TRBV25-1 to TRBJ1-6; TRBD1 agrees at 7 bases. The ends lost 5 bases at V and 15 bases at J; junction bases unmatched: 10. CDR3 size: 13 residues. Germline values: CDR1 MGHDK, CDR2 SYGVNS. The CDR3 DNA follows: TGTGCCAGCAGTTCTAAAGGGGGCGGCCTCCTCCACTTT. Its translation is CASSSKGGGLLHF. Complete variable domain (other parts from reference TRBV25-1 and TRBJ1-6): EADIYQTPRYLVIGTGKKITLECSQTMGHDKMYWYQQDPGMELHLIHYSYGVNSTEKGDLSSESTVSRIRTEHFPLTLESARPSHTSQYLCASSSKGGGLLHFGNGTRLTVT.

This clone was detected a few times. V gene TRBV4-1 combines with J gene TRBJ1-1; a weak D match, TRBD1 (5 bases). This CDR3 contains 16 residues. V was shortened by 8 bases and J by 1 base, with 20 bases between the two germline ends. Germline V gives CDR1 MGHRA, CDR2 YSYEKL. CDR3 region: CASRTTTGGANTEAFF. CDR3 DNA: TGCGCCAGCCGCACAACCACGGGGGGAGCGAACACTGAAGCTTTCTTT.

This clone was observed a single time. The chain employs TRBV5-5 and TRBJ1-5, with D tentatively TRBD1 (5 bases). V gave up 4 bases and J gave up 6 bases, with 11 bases separating them. The CDR3 loop spans 13 amino acids. Germline V gene lookup returns CDR1 SGHKS and CDR2 YYEKEE (reference sequence). In DNA, the CDR3 is TGTGCCAGCAGCCTCCAGGGAGGTCAGCCCCAGCATTTT. It encodes CASSLQGGQPQHF.

The J gene is TRBJ1-1, the V gene TRBV27; 8 bases are shared with TRBD1. The CDR3 length is 14 residues. Trimming cost V 4 bases and J 2 bases; bases outside gene matches: 3. Germline V gene lookup returns CDR1 MNHEY and CDR2 SMNVEV (reference sequence). CDR3 sequence: CASSSGQGNTEAFF. The DNA for the CDR3 is TGTGCCAGCAGTTCCGGACAGGGCAACACTGAAGCTTTCTTT.

In the case of this clone: The sample carries other DNA sequences with the same CDR3. The V call is TRBV18, the J call TRBJ1-1; the D is unclear. Per germline, CDR1 KGHSH and CDR2 LQKENI. The germline V and J ends were trimmed by 3 bases and 0 bases, with 8 bases remaining between them. The CDR3 length is 14 residues. The CDR3 nucleotides read TGTGCCAGCTCACCGACGGGAATGAACACTGAAGCTTTCTTT. Translating gives CASSPTGMNTEAFF.

J is TRBJ2-6 and V is TRBV7-4, with D uncertain. This CDR3 has 15 residues. Between the trimmed V and J ends, which lost 10 bases and 4 bases, there was a span of 17 bases. Germline loops: CDR1 SGHVT, CDR2 SQSDAQ. DNA for the CDR3: TGTGCCACCACCTCTGGTGCGAGCGGGGCCAACGTCCTGACTTTC. Translating gives CATTSGASGANVLTF. Filled out from reference TRBV7-4 and TRBJ2-6, the complete variable domain reads GAGVSQSPRYKVAKRGRDVALRCDSISGHVTLYWYRQTLGQGSEVLTYSQSDAQRDKSGRPSGRFSAERPERSVSTLKIQRTEQGDSAVYLCATTSGASGANVLTFGAGSRLTVL.